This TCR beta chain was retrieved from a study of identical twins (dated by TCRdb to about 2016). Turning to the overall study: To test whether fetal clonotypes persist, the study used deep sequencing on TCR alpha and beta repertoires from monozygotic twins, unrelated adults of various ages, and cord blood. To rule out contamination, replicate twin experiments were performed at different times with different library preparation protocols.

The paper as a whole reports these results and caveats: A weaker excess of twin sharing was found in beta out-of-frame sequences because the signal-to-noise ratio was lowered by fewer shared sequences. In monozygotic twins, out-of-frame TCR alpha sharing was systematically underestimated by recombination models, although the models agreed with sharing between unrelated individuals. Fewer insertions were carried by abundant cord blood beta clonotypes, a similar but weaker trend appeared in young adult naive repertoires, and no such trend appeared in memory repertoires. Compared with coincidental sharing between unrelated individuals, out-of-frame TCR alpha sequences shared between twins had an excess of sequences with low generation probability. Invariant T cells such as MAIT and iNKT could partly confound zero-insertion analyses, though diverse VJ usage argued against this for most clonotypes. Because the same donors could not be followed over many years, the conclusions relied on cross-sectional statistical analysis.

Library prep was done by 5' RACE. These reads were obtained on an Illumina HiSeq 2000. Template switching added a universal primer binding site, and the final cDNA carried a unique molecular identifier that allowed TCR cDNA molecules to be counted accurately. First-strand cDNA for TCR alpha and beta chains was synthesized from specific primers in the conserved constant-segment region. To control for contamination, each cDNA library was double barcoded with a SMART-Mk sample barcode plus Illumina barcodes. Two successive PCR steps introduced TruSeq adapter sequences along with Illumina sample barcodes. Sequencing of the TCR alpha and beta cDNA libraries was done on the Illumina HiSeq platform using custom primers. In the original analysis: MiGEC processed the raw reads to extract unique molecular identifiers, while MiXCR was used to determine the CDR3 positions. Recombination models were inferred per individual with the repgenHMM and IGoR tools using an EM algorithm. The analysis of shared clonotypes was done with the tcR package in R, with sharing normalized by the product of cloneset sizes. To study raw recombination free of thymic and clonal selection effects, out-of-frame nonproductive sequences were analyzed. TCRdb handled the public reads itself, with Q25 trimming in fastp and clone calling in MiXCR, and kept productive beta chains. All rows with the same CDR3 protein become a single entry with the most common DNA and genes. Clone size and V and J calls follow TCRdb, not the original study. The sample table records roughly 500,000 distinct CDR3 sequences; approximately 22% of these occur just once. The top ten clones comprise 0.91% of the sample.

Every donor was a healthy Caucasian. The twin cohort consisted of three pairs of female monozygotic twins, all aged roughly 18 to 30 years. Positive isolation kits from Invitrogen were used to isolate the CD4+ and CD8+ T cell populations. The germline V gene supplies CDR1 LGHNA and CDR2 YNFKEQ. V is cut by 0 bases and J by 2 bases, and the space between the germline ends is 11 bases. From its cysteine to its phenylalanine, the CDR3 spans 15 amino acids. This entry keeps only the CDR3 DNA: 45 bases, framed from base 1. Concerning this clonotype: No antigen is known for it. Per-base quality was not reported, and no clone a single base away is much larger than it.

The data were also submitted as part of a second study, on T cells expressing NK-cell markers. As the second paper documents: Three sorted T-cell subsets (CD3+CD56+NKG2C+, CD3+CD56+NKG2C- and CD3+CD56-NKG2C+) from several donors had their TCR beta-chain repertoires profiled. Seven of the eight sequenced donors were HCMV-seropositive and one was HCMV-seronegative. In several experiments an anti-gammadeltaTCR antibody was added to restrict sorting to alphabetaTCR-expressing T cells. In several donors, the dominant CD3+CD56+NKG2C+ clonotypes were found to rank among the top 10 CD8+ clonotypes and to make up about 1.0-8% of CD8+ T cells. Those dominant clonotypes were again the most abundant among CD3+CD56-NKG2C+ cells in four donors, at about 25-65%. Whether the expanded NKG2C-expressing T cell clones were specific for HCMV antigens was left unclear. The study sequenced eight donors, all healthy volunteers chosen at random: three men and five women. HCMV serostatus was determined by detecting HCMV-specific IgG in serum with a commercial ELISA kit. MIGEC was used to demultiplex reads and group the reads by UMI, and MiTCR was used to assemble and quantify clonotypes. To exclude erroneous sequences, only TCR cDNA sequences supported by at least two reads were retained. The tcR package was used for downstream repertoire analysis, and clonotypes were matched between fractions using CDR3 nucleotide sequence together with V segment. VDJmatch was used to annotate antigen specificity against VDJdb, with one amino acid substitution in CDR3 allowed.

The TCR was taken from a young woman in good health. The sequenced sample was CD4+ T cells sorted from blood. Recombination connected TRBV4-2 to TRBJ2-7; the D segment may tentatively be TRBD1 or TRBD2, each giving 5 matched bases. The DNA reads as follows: TGTGCCAGCAGCCAAGAGCTTGGGGGTCCCTACGAGCAGTACTTC. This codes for CASSQELGGPYEQYF.